The T cell receptor (beta chain) described here comes from a study of T cells in Graves' hyperthyroidism and ophthalmopathy (dated by TCRdb to the late 2010s). Background on the whole study: Peripheral blood was sampled at the time of initial diagnosis, prior to any treatment. The paper describes TCR Vbeta CDR3 sequencing of around 130 peripheral blood samples, made up of 43 ophthalmopathy patients, over 70 hyperthyroidism patients and about 17 progressor patients. The roughly 91 discovery patients were randomly divided into training and test sets at a 7:3 ratio. A discovery cohort of roughly 96 patients, 43 with Graves' ophthalmopathy and 55 to 60 with stable Graves' hyperthyroidism, was used to find distinguishing TCR V-J signatures. The study also compared thyroid tissue and blood T-cell repertoires from five or six Graves' hyperthyroidism patients. Prospective prediction of ophthalmopathy was tested in an independent validation cohort consisting of under 20 hyperthyroidism patients and around 16 patients who later progressed to ophthalmopathy. After sampling, hyperthyroidism patients received methimazole starting at 30 mg daily, and ophthalmopathy patients received high-dose intravenous methylprednisolone. Study-level results and caveats: In validation, the model predicted progression to ophthalmopathy a median of about 6.5 months before onset, with roughly 68% sensitivity and 72.22% specificity. Sample size was not statistically predetermined, and investigators were not blinded to group allocation. A model built on a 13 V-J signature distinguished ophthalmopathy from stable hyperthyroidism, reaching around 87% sensitivity and around 81% specificity in cross-validation and 80%/75% in testing. Most expanded thyroid clonotypes (frequency above 0.001) were also detected in blood, a finding suggesting that blood repertoires may reflect thyroid immune responses.

The germline V gene encodes CDR1 SGHRS and CDR2 YFSETQ. The junction shows trimming of 3 bases on V and 0 bases on J, plus 4 bases between the germline ends. Inclusive of the bounding cysteine and phenylalanine, the CDR3 is 13 residues long. The kept DNA is CDR3 alone, 39 bases in frame from the first base. Hyperthyroidism patients were newly diagnosed, with disease duration under 2 months, and aged 18 to 65 years. Patients with uncontrolled infections, other autoimmune diseases, pregnancy or lactation were excluded. Diagnoses were based on clinical symptoms, serum thyroxine and TRAb, thyroid ultrasound and orbital computed tomography. Blood from progressor patients was drawn when they were first diagnosed with hyperthyroidism, before any ophthalmopathy symptoms appeared. PBMCs were isolated from more than 8 ml of fresh peripheral blood by Ficoll-Paque density gradient centrifugation. Progressor patients were defined as those initially diagnosed with Graves' hyperthyroidism in whom ophthalmopathy developed during follow-up. Total RNA was extracted with Trizol reagent, and quality was checked on an Agilent 2100 Bioanalyzer.

The TCR beta CDR3 regions were amplified from the RNA transcripts. A first-round RT-PCR of the TCR CDR3 used the HTBI primer set with the Qiagen OneStep RT-PCR kit. The libraries were constructed in a second round of multiplex PCR and then size-selected and purified. Libraries were sequenced paired-end with 100 bp reads on an Illumina HiSeq2000. In the source study's methods: SOAPnuke was used to process the raw data, with reads discarded if the reads contained adapters or uncalled bases, had a mean Phred below 15, or lacked an exact constant-primer or identifier match. High-quality paired reads were merged using COPE v1.2.5, and each unique nucleotide sequence was defined as a clonotype. Clonotypes were aligned to IMGT TRBV, TRBD and TRBJ reference segments using MiTCR v1.1. Analysis was restricted to V-J combinations with a frequency above 0.0001, which covered over 98% of repertoires. The TCS score was defined as the ratio of F50 (clonal expansion) to E x V (chaos), calculated using BLOSUM62-based TCRdist between CDR3 peptides within each V-J. Welch's t-statistics and random forest reduced some 510 V-J features to roughly 13, which were used in a naive Bayes classifier (R e1071). The public sequencing data were trimmed at Q25 with fastp and processed into clonotypes with MiXCR by TCRdb, which kept only in-frame beta chains. Here each entry gathers all rows of one CDR3 protein and keeps the most common genes and DNA. The V and J calls reflect TCRdb's pipeline rather than the authors' work. This sample has a few hundred thousand distinct CDR3 sequences in its table, and 13% to 15% of those were observed once. About an eighth of the sample goes to the ten largest clones.

As for this clonotype: Its recognized antigen is unknown. The record has no base qualities; no much larger clone is one base away.

Recombination joined TRBV5-1 with TRBJ1-3; the D gene identity is not certain. The clonotype originates from a woman aged 40 to 50 with Graves' hyperthyroidism that later progressed to Graves' ophthalmopathy. The sequencing sample was made of blood. At the DNA level, the sequence is TGCGCCAGCAGCTCCTACTCTGGAAACACCATATATTTT. This sequence encodes CASSSYSGNTIYF.